Listed here are 21 T cell receptor beta chains from one sample, sequenced in a study of T cell repertoires in ileal Crohn's disease. This sample's time point: inflamed ileum from the surgical specimen. Data came from immunoSEQ multiplex PCR; TCRdb stores just in-frame clones and leaves some out. The sample contains 15,000 or so clones, 70% to 80% of which appear only once. Source material: ileal tissue. The receptors come from an adult with Crohn's disease.

The chain uses TRBV11-3 and TRBJ2-1; possibly TRBD2 for D (5 bases). Germline CDR1 SGHNT, CDR2 YENEEA. Trimming left V 1 base short and J 8 bases short, with 12 bases between. This CDR3 has 14 residues. CDR3 residues: CASSLVGLAYEQFF. CDR3 coding DNA: TGTGCCAGCAGCTTAGTAGGGCTAGCCTATGAGCAGTTCTTC.

J is TRBJ2-7 and V is TRBV18, with TRBD2 matching 7 bases. The CDR3 length is 15 residues. J gave up 3 bases and V 0 bases, and 5 bases lay outside the gene matches. Germline CDR1 KGHSH, CDR2 LQKENI. The CDR3 here is CASSPPWGEGYEQYF. CDR3 coding DNA: TGTGCCAGCTCACCACCGTGGGGGGAGGGCTACGAGCAGTACTTC. The entire variable domain, with the rest obtained from reference TRBV18 and TRBJ2-7, is as follows: NAGVMQNPRHLVRRRGQEARLRCSPMKGHSHVYWYRQLPEEGLKFMVYLQKENIIDESGMPKERFSAEFPKEGPSILRIQQVVRGDSAAYFCASSPPWGEGYEQYFGPGTRLTVT.

This chain uses TRBV6-1 with TRBJ2-7, with D possibly TRBD1 on 6 matching bases. This CDR3 has 13 amino acids. Trimming removed 3 bases at V and 5 bases at J, with 11 bases between. The germline V gene encodes CDR1 MNHNS and CDR2 SASEGT. CDR3 in amino acids: CASSERQGHEQYF. DNA for the CDR3: TGTGCCAGCAGTGAGCGGCAGGGGCACGAGCAGTACTTC.

This clone occurred a few times. This CDR3 is also generated by other DNA sequences in the sample. The V call is TRBV27, the J call TRBJ1-5, with D tentatively TRBD1 (5 bases). Germline V lookup: CDR1 MNHEY, CDR2 SMNVEV (reference sequence). The CDR3 loop spans 14 amino acids. Trimming shortened V by 0 bases and J by 2 bases, and 5 bases separated the two germline ends. In DNA form, the CDR3 reads TGTGCCAGCAGTTTATCGGGGGGCAATCAGCCCCAGCATTTT. It encodes CASSLSGGNQPQHF.

CDR3 protein: CASSSPDRDTGELFF. The CDR3 DNA reads TGTGCCAGCAGCTCGCCGGACAGGGACACCGGGGAGCTGTTTTTT. This chain links TRBV7-9 with TRBJ2-2; 8 bases are a match to TRBD1. The germline gives CDR1 SEHNR, CDR2 FQNEAQ (reference sequence). V lost 4 bases to trimming and J lost 3 bases; unmatched junction nucleotides: 4. The CDR3 runs 15 residues. The whole variable domain, filled in from reference TRBV7-9 and TRBJ2-2, reads DTGVSQNPRHKITKRGQNVTFRCDPISEHNRLYWYRQTLGQGPEFLTYFQNEAQLEKSRLLSDRFSAERPKGSFSTLEIQRTEQGDSAMYLCASSSPDRDTGELFFGEGSRLTVL.

The chain links TRBV6-6 to TRBJ2-1; no clear D. The germline V and J ends were trimmed by 6 bases and 6 bases, with 9 bases remaining between them. The CDR3 spans 12 residues. Per germline, CDR1 MNHNY and CDR2 SVGAGI (reference sequence). The chain's CDR3 is CASSPSGNEQFF. In nucleotides, the CDR3 is TGTGCCAGCAGCCCCTCCGGCAATGAGCAGTTCTTC.

A few counts support this clone. The V gene is TRBV29-1, the J gene TRBJ1-2; D uncertain. This CDR3 region has 12 residues. CDR1 SQVTM and CDR2 ANQGSEA come from the germline V gene. The ends were cut back, 4 bases at V and 6 bases at J, with 12 bases in the middle. This CDR3 is CSVATPRDGYTF. In DNA, the CDR3 is TGCAGCGTTGCTACGCCAAGGGATGGCTACACCTTC. The whole variable domain, filled in from reference TRBV29-1 and TRBJ1-2, reads SAVISQKPSRDICQRGTSLTIQCQVDSQVTMMFWYRQQPGQSLTLIATANQGSEATYESGFVIDKFPISRPNLTFSTLTVSNMSPEDSSIYLCSVATPRDGYTFGSGTRLTVV.

The gene calls are TRBV19 and TRBJ2-2; 13 positions agree with TRBD2. Per the germline V gene, CDR1 is LNHDA and CDR2 is SQIVND (reference sequence). The CDR3 runs 17 residues. Germline trimming cut 3 bases from V and 6 bases from J; bases unmatched to any gene: 7. The CDR3, as DNA: TGTGCCAGTAGTATTAAGACTAGCGGGGGGACCCCCGGGGAGCTGTTTTTT. It is translated as CASSIKTSGGTPGELFF.

This clone was observed once. The chain has TRBV2 and TRBJ2-2; D is unresolved. The V and J ends lost 4 bases and 7 bases respectively, with 10 bases between them. Germline CDR1 is SNHLY and CDR2 is FYNNEI. The CDR3 is 13 residues long. In DNA, the CDR3 is TGTGCCAGCAGTGGCACCGTCCGCGGGGAGCTGTTTTTT. Its translation is CASSGTVRGELFF.

The count of this clone is one. The V and J genes are TRBV18 and TRBJ2-2; possible D gene TRBD1, 5 bases. Germline values: CDR1 KGHSH, CDR2 LQKENI. V was cut by 11 bases and J by 0 bases, with 13 bases left in between. The CDR3 totals 14 residues. The CDR3 DNA reads TGTGCCGGCGCCACAGGAGCGAACACCGGGGAGCTGTTTTTT. It yields the protein CAGATGANTGELFF.

The table lists this clone with a count of one. The rearrangement joins TRBV18 to TRBJ1-1, with no clear D. Germline V gene sequence: CDR1 KGHSH, CDR2 LQKENI. This CDR3 comprises 16 residues. Trimming cost V 3 bases and J 0 bases, with 14 bases left between them. CDR3 loop: CASSPAEARMNTEAFF. The DNA for the CDR3 is TGTGCCAGCTCACCGGCAGAAGCGCGTATGAACACTGAAGCTTTCTTT. The full variable domain, its missing parts supplied by reference TRBV18 and TRBJ1-1, is NAGVMQNPRHLVRRRGQEARLRCSPMKGHSHVYWYRQLPEEGLKFMVYLQKENIIDESGMPKERFSAEFPKEGPSILRIQQVVRGDSAAYFCASSPAEARMNTEAFFGQGTRLTVV.

The gene calls are TRBV13 and TRBJ1-4; tentative D call: TRBD1 (5 bases). This CDR3 has 16 residues. The V and J ends lost 5 bases and 8 bases respectively, with 21 bases between them. From germline, CDR1 is PRHDT and CDR2 FYEKMQ (reference sequence). This chain's CDR3 is CASSAGSGTGSEKLFF. As DNA, the CDR3 is TGTGCCAGCAGCGCCGGAAGCGGGACCGGTTCAGAAAAACTGTTTTTT.

The chain combines TRBV7-9 with TRBJ2-3, with D possibly being TRBD2 (6 bases). V dropped 5 bases and J dropped 3 bases, with 9 bases sitting between them. The germline CDR1 and CDR2 sequences are SEHNR and FQNEAQ (reference sequence). CDR3 length equals 13 residues. The CDR3 nucleotides are TGTGCCAGCAGCGCCCGGGGGACAGATACGCAGTATTTT. It encodes CASSARGTDTQYF.

This clone was picked up a small number of times. This chain uses TRBV14 with TRBJ2-7; no firm D call. The CDR3 has 14 amino acids. Trimming left V 0 bases short and J 0 bases short, with 6 bases between. Germline V gene lookup returns CDR1 SGHDN and CDR2 FVKESK. The CDR3 region has the DNA TGTGCCAGCAGCCAAGATTTAGCCTCCTACGAGCAGTACTTC. It encodes CASSQDLASYEQYF.

This clone turned up a few times. This chain uses TRBV4-1 with TRBJ2-1, with a tentative D call TRBD1 (7 bases). The CDR3 has 18 residues. V gave up 0 bases and J gave up 3 bases, with 18 bases separating them. The germline V gene encodes CDR1 MGHRA and CDR2 YSYEKL. Here the CDR3 DNA reads TGCGCCAGCAGCCAAGACAGGGGGGACCCACCACACTACAATGAGCAGTTCTTC. Translating gives CASSQDRGDPPHYNEQFF.

The rearrangement joins TRBV5-6 to TRBJ1-2, with D unclear. Trimming took 0 bases from V and 5 from J, leaving 11 bases between them. Germline CDR1 SGHDT, CDR2 YYEEEE. CDR3 length: 14 amino acids. CDR3 sequence (DNA): TGTGCCAGCAGCTTGGAGGGCAGGAGGTATGGCTACACCTTC. Translating gives CASSLEGRRYGYTF. Drawing the rest from reference TRBV5-6 and TRBJ1-2, the complete variable domain is DAGVTQSPTHLIKTRGQQVTLRCSPKSGHDTVSWYQQALGQGPQFIFQYYEEEERQRGNFPDRFSGHQFPNYSSELNVNALLLGDSALYLCASSLEGRRYGYTFGSGTRLTVV.

This clone has a single count. This sequence joins TRBV25-1 and TRBJ1-4; 8 positions match TRBD1. This CDR3 contains 14 residues. Germline V gene data show CDR1 as MGHDK and CDR2 as SYGVNS. Trimming at V came to 5 bases and at J to 8 bases, leaving 7 bases not matched to a gene. CDR3 amino acids: CASSYVRGQEKLFF. Here the CDR3 DNA reads TGTGCCAGCAGTTATGTCAGGGGGCAAGAAAAACTGTTTTTT. The full variable domain, in which reference TRBV25-1 and TRBJ1-4 provide the parts outside the CDR3, is EADIYQTPRYLVIGTGKKITLECSQTMGHDKMYWYQQDPGMELHLIHYSYGVNSTEKGDLSSESTVSRIRTEHFPLTLESARPSHTSQYLCASSYVRGQEKLFFGSGTQLSVL.

This chain uses TRBV27 with TRBJ2-7; D is perhaps TRBD2 (6 bases). There are 16 residues in the CDR3. V was shortened by 5 bases and J by 2 bases, with 19 bases between the two germline ends. Germline CDR1 MNHEY, CDR2 SMNVEV (reference sequence). As DNA, the CDR3 is TGTGCCAGCAGTCCCACGGGGAGGACGAACACCTACGAGCAGTACTTC. Translation gives CASSPTGRTNTYEQYF.

The rearrangement uses TRBV2 and TRBJ2-2; 8 bases are shared with TRBD2. Trimming took 6 bases from V and 3 from J; bases not matched to a gene: 6. This CDR3 has 15 amino acids. Germline assignment: CDR1 SNHLY and CDR2 FYNNEI. CDR3 DNA sequence: TGTGCCAGCAGACCGGGACTAGGACACACCGGGGAGCTGTTTTTT. This translates into CASRPGLGHTGELFF.

The J gene is TRBJ2-3, the V gene TRBV5-6; a possible D gene is TRBD2 (5 bases). Trimming removed 0 bases at V and 0 bases at J, with 5 bases between. The CDR3 sequence is 14 residues long. Looked up from germline, CDR1 is SGHDT and CDR2 is YYEEEE. CDR3 DNA sequence: TGTGCCAGCAGCTTGGGCGGGAGCACAGATACGCAGTATTTT. This gives the protein CASSLGGSTDTQYF.

For this clone: At one of its ends the junction is not consistent with the germline gene, which may arise from a read error. V usage is TRBV5-4 and J usage is TRBJ1-4, with TRBD1 matching 9 bases. The germline V gene has CDR1 SGHNT and CDR2 YYREEE (reference sequence). The CDR3 is 15 amino acids. The CDR3 is CASSLMGQGNGKLFF. For the CDR3, the DNA is TGTGCCAGCAGCTTGATGGGACAGGGTAATGGAAAACTGTTTTTT.